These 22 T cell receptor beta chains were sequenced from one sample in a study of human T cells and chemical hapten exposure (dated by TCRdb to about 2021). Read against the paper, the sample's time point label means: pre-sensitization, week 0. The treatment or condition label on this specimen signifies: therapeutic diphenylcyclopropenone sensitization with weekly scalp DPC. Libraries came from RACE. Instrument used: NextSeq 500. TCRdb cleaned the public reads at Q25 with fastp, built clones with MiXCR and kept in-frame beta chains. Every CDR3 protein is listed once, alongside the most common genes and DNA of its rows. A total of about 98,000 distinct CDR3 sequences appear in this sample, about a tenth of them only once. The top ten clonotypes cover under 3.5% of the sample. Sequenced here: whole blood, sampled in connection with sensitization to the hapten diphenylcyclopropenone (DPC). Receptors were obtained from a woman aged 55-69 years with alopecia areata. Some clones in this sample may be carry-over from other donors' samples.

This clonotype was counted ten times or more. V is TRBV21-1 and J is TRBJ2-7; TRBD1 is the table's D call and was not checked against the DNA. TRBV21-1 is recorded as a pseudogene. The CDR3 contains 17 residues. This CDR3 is CASSKRLVGRYSYEQYF. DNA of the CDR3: TGTGCCAGCAGCAAACGGCTCGTGGGGCGGTATTCCTACGAGCAGTACTTC.

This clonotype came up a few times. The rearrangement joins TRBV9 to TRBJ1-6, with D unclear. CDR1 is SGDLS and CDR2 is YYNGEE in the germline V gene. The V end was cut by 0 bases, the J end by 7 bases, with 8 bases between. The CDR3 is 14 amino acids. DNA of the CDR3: TGTGCCAGCAGCGTAGGCGCTGACAATTCACCCCTCCACTTT. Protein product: CASSVGADNSPLHF. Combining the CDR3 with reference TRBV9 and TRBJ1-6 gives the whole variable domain DSGVTQTPKHLITATGQRVTLRCSPRSGDLSVYWYQQSLDQGLQFLIQYYNGEERAKGNILERFSAQQFPDLHSELNLSSLELGDSALYFCASSVGADNSPLHFGNGTRLTVT.

The CDR3 loop is CLAGENTEAFF. CDR3 DNA: TGCCTTGCAGGGGAGAACACTGAAGCTTTCTTT. J is TRBJ1-1 and V is TRBV29-1; possibly TRBD1 for D (6 bases). Germline CDR1 and CDR2: SQVTM and ANQGSEA. The CDR3 consists of 11 residues.

The CDR3 DNA reads as TGCGCCAGCAGCTTTGGGCGGGGGAAGTACAATGAGCAGTTCTTC. Its protein is CASSFGRGKYNEQFF. This chain connects TRBV5-1 to TRBJ2-1; 7 positions match TRBD2. J gave up 4 bases and V 2 bases, and 6 bases lay outside the gene matches. The CDR3 sequence is 15 residues long. Germline loops: CDR1 SGHRS, CDR2 YFSETQ.

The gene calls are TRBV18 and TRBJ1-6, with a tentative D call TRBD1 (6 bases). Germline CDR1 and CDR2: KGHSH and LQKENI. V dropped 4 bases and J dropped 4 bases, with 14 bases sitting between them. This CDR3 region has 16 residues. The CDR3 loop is CASSLQGRGYNSPLHF. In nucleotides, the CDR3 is TGTGCCAGCTCACTGCAGGGGAGAGGATATAATTCACCCCTCCACTTT.

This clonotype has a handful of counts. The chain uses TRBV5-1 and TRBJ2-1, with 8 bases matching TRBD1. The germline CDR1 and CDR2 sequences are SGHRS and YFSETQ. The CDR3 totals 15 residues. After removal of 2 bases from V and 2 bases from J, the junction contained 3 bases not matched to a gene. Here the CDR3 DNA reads TGCGCCAGCAGCTTCACAGGGGGAGCCTACAATGAGCAGTTCTTC. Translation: CASSFTGGAYNEQFF.

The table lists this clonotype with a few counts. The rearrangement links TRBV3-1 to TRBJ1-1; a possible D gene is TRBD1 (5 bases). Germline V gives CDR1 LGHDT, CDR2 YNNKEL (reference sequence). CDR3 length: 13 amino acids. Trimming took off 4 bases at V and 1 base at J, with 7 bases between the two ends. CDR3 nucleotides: TGTGCCAGCAGCCGCCAGGGGAACACTGAAGCTTTCTTT. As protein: CASSRQGNTEAFF. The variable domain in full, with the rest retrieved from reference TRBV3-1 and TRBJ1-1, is DTAVSQTPKYLVTQMGNDKSIKCEQNLGHDTMYWYKQDSKKFLKIMFSYNNKELIINETVPNRFSPKSPDKAHLNLHINSLELGDSAVYFCASSRQGNTEAFFGQGTRLTVV.

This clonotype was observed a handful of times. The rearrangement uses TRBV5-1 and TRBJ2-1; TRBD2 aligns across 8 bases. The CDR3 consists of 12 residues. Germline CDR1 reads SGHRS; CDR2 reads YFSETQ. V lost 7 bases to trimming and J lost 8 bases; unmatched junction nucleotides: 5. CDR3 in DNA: TGCGCCAGCGCGGGGGGCCTCGATGAGCAGTTCTTC. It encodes CASAGGLDEQFF.

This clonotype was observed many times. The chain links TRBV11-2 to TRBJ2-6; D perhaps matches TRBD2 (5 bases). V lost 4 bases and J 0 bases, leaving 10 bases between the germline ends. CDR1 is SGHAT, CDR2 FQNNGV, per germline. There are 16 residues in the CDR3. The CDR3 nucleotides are TGTGCCAGCAGCTCGCGAGGGCTCTCTGGGGCCAACGTCCTGACTTTC. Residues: CASSSRGLSGANVLTF.

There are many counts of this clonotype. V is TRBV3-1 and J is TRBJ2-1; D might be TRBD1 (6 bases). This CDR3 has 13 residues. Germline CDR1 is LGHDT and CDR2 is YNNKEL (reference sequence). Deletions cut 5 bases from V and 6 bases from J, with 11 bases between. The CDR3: CASSYRTANEQFF. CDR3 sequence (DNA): TGTGCCAGCAGCTATAGGACAGCCAATGAGCAGTTCTTC.

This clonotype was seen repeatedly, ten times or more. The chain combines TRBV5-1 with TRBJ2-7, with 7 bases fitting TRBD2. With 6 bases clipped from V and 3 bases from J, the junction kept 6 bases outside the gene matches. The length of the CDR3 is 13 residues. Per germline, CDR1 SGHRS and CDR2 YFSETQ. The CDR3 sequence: CASTGAGFYEQYF. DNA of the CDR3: TGCGCCAGCACGGGAGCGGGGTTCTACGAGCAGTACTTC.

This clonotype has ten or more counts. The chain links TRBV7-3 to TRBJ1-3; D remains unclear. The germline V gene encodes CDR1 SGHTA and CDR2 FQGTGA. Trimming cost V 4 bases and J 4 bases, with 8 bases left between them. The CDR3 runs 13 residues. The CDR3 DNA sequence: TGTGCCAGCAGCTCAGCAACAGGAAACACCATATATTTT. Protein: CASSSATGNTIYF.

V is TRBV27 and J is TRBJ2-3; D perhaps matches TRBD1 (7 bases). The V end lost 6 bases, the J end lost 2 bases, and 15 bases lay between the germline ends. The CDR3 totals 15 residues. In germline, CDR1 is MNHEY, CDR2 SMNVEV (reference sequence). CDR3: CASRAYRGLTDTQYF. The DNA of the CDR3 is TGTGCCAGCAGGGCTTACAGGGGACTCACAGATACGCAGTATTTT.

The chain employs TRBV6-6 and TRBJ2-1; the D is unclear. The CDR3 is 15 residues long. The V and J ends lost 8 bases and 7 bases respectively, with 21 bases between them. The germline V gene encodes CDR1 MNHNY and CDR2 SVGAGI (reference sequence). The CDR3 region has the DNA TGTGCCAGCTCACCGGTGGGCCAAGGGCGAAATGAGCAGTTCTTC. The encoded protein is CASSPVGQGRNEQFF.

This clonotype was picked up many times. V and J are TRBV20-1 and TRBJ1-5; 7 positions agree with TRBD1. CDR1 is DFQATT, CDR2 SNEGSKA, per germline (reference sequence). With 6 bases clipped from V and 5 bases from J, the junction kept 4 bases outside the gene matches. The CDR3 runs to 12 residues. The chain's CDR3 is CSASRGDQPQHF. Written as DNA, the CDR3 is TGCAGTGCGTCCAGGGGGGATCAGCCCCAGCATTTT.

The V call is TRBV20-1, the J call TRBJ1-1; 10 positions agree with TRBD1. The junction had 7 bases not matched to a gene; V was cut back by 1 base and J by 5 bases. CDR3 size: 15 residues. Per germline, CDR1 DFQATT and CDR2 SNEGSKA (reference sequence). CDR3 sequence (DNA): TGCAGTGCTAGAGTGTACGACAGGGGGCGGACTGAAGCTTTCTTT. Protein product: CSARVYDRGRTEAFF.

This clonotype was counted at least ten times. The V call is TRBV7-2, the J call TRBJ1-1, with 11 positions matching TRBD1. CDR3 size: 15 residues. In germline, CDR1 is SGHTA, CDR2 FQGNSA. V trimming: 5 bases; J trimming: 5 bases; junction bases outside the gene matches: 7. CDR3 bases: TGTGCCAGCAGCAAGGACAGGGGGCGCGGGACTGAAGCTTTCTTT. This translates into CASSKDRGRGTEAFF.

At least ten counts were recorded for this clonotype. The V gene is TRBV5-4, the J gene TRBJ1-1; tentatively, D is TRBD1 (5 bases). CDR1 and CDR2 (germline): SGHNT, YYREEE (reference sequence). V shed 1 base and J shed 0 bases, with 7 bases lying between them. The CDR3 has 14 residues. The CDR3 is CASSLMGVNTEAFF. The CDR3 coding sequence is TGTGCCAGCAGCTTGATGGGGGTGAACACTGAAGCTTTCTTT.

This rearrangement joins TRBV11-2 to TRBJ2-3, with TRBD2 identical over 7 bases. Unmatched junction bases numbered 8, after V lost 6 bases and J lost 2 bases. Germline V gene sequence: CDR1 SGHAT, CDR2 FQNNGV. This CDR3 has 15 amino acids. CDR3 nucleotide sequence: TGTGCCAGCAGACAACTAGCGTACTACACAGATACGCAGTATTTT. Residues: CASRQLAYYTDTQYF.

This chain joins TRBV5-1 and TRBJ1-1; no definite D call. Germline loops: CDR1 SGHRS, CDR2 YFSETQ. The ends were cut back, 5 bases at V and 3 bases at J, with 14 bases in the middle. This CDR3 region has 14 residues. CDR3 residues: CASSFHGGDTEAFF. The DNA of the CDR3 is TGCGCCAGCAGTTTTCACGGCGGGGACACTGAAGCTTTCTTT.

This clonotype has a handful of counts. The CDR3 here is CSASLRGQETQYF. In DNA, the CDR3 is TGCAGTGCTAGCCTCAGGGGACAGGAGACCCAGTACTTC. The chain joins TRBV20-1 to TRBJ2-5; TRBD1 agrees at 7 bases. CDR1 and CDR2 (germline): DFQATT, SNEGSKA (reference sequence). The CDR3 sequence is 13 residues long. J lost 5 bases, V lost 3 bases, and 6 bases had no gene match.

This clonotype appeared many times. The CDR3 reads CSMGGTKETQYF. Here the CDR3 DNA reads TGCAGCATGGGAGGTACTAAAGAGACCCAGTACTTC. This chain links TRBV20-1 with TRBJ2-5, with a tentative D call TRBD2 (6 bases). The CDR3 totals 12 residues. Germline V gives CDR1 DFQATT, CDR2 SNEGSKA (reference sequence).